This T cell receptor (beta chain) is from a study of human T cells and chemical hapten exposure. Time point: patch test 3, about 24 weeks after DPC sensitization. As for treatment: therapeutic diphenylcyclopropenone sensitization with weekly scalp DPC. With 6 bases removed from V and 1 base from J, the gap between germline ends came to 12 bases. CDR1 and CDR2 (germline): SQVTM, ANQGSEA. The CDR3 covers 13 residues. TCRdb reprocessed the RACE reads with MiXCR, giving one entry per CDR3 protein. The data hold tens of thousands of distinct CDR3 sequences, with roughly 13% observed a single time. This clonotype turned up a few times.

Material: whole blood, obtained in connection with sensitization to the hapten diphenylcyclopropenone (DPC). The chain recombines TRBV29-1 with TRBJ2-5; D may correspond to TRBD1 or TRBD2 (6 bases each). The clonotype was recovered from a woman in her fifties or sixties with alopecia areata. Some clones in this sample may be carry-over from other donors' samples. CDR3 nucleotides: TGCAGCGTACGGGGGCAGGCCCAAGAGACCCAGTACTTC. This codes for CSVRGQAQETQYF.